This T cell receptor (beta chain) comes out of a study of blood T cell repertoires in COVID-19. About the research overall: Whether acute or convalescent, the COVID-19 samples came from the United States, Italy and Spain. The analysed material was cDNA or gDNA that came from T cells, B-cell-depleted T cells, or PBMCs.

Authors' methods: By means of reference gene primer amplification, nucleated cell counts were estimated. Data came from immunoSEQ multiplex PCR; TCRdb stores just in-frame clones and leaves some out. V and J calls and clone size come straight from that table; D and trimming were deduced from the DNA. The sample carries 200,000 to 250,000 clones, about 90% recorded once. The germline V and J ends were trimmed by 5 bases and 1 base, with 8 bases remaining between them. This CDR3 spans 13 amino acids. Germline assignment: CDR1 SGHTA and CDR2 FQGNSA. This clone was seen more than once but under ten times.

Material: peripheral blood. The chain links TRBV7-2 to TRBJ1-1, with D possibly being TRBD1 (5 bases). The origin of this receptor is a man aged 40-49 years with active or convalescent COVID-19. The CDR3 nucleotides read TGTGCCAGCAGCGGCCAGGGGAACACTGAAGCTTTCTTT. Its protein product is CASSGQGNTEAFF.